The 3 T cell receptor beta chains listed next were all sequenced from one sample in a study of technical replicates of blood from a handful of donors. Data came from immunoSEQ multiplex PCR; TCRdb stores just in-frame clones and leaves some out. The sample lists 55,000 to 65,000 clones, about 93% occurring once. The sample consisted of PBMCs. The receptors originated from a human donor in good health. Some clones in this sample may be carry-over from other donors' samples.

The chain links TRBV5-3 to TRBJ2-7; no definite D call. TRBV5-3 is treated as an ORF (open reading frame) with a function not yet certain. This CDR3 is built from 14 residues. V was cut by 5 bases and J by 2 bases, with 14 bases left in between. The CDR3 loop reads CARRLSSRAYEQYF. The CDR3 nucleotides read TGTGCCAGAAGGCTCTCTTCCCGCGCCTACGAGCAGTACTTC.

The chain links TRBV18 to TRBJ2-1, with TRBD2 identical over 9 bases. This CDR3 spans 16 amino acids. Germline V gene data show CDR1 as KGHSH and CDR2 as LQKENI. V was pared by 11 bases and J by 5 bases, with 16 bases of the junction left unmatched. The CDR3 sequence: CAAEGSSGGTNNEQFF. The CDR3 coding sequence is TGTGCCGCGGAGGGTTCCAGCGGGGGGACCAACAATGAGCAGTTCTTC.

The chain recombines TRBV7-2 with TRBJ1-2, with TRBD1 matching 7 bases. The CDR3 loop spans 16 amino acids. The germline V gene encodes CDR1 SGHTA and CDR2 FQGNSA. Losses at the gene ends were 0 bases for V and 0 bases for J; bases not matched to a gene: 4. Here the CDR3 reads CASSLAGTVSNYGYTF. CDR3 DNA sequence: TGTGCCAGCAGCTTAGCGGGGACAGTCTCTAACTATGGCTACACCTTC.